This T cell receptor beta chain was obtained from a study of human T cells and chemical hapten exposure (dated by TCRdb to 2020 to 2022). Background on the whole study: For sensitization, 2% DPC in acetone was applied to an approximately 2 cm by approximately 2 cm area of upper inner arm skin. Blood for TCR sequencing was provided by twenty-nine alopecia patients at one to four time points (pre-sensitization, 2, 6 and 24 weeks). Alopecia areata with under or over 50% scalp involvement, alopecia totalis and alopecia universalis were represented in the patient cohort, which was mostly female. Throughout the roughly 25-week study period, patients were also given weekly therapeutic DPC doses on the scalp. Libraries were pooled for sequencing, and per-sample TCR yields varied mainly because of small differences in library volumes within the pool. Patch tests used Finn chambers with 0.01% DPC on the upper back, scored after 6 days by International Contact Dermatitis Research Group standards. Peripheral blood TCR repertoire changes were tracked in vivo in alopecia patients during primary and secondary sensitization to the hapten diphenylcyclopropenone (DPC). Patient blood was sampled pre-sensitization (week 0) and at 2, 6 and about 24 weeks after DPC sensitization. On the study overall, not on this receptor specifically: Repeated subsampling changed both the strength of the expansion versus patch-test correlation and the threshold at which the correlation became significant. The number of PT1 expanded TCRs positively correlated with patch test score, significant at thresholds 8, 16 and 32 but not 4. Because every patient had alopecia, a presumed autoimmune disease, the patients' immune response might differ from that of healthy individuals. DPC sensitization did not change how many TCRs were above 1 in 1000 frequency, and no evidence was found of alterations in global repertoire structure. Significantly more large CDR3 similarity clusters were formed by expanded TCRs than by pre-sensitization or healthy control sets, consistent with antigen-driven responses.

In the paper's terms, the time point label means: patch test 2, 6 weeks after DPC sensitization. Interpreted using the paper, the treatment or condition label stands for: therapeutic diphenylcyclopropenone sensitization with weekly scalp DPC. Blood at each patch-test visit was drawn before the patch test was applied. Patients were considered eligible if aged 18 to 70, diagnosed with alopecia and deemed suitable for DPC therapy, and patients were excluded if pregnant. Total RNA was extracted from unfractionated whole blood that had been collected in Tempus Blood RNA tubes. The library was produced with RACE. For sequencing, a NextSeq 500 was employed. During library preparation, unique molecular identifiers were attached to individual cDNA molecules so that TCRs could be counted in a quantitative, reproducible way. Each blood RNA sample was used to sequence both TCR alpha and TCR beta chains. For the original study's pipeline: The median number of TCRs per sample was 90,000 to 100,000, ranging from about 20,000 to 750,000. V, J and CDR3 annotation of the TCR reads was carried out using the Decombinator software suite. For PS versus PT1 abundance plots, all samples were subsampled to the same number of TCRs (28,000). Expanded TCRs were defined as absent before sensitization and observed at least eight times at the 2-week time point. TCRdb ran its own pipeline on the public reads, namely fastp trimming at Q25 and MiXCR clone calling, and kept in-frame beta chains. All rows with the same CDR3 protein become a single entry with the most common DNA and genes. TCRdb, rather than the study authors, made the V and J calls. In all, the sample holds 90,000 to 110,000 distinct CDR3 sequences, and less than 10% of those were seen once. Of the sample, 3.1% falls within the top ten clones.

Trimming takes 5 bases from V and 6 bases from J, and the germline ends sit 14 bases apart. From its cysteine to its phenylalanine, the CDR3 spans 13 amino acids. The sequence is cut down to CDR3 DNA, 39 bases in frame from base 1. The germline V gene supplies CDR1 MDHEN and CDR2 SYDVKM. This clonotype was counted at least ten times. Its recognized antigen is unknown. No much larger clonotype is one base removed from it; base qualities were not supplied. This specimen consisted of whole blood, obtained in connection with sensitization to the hapten diphenylcyclopropenone (DPC). Recombination linked TRBV28 to TRBJ2-7, with the D gene too uncertain to name. This clonotype originated in a woman in her forties with alopecia areata. Some clones in this sample may be carry-over from other donors' samples. The DNA sequence follows: TGTGCCAGCAGTCCTCTGCGGCCCTCCGAGCAGTACTTC. This encodes CASSPLRPSEQYF.